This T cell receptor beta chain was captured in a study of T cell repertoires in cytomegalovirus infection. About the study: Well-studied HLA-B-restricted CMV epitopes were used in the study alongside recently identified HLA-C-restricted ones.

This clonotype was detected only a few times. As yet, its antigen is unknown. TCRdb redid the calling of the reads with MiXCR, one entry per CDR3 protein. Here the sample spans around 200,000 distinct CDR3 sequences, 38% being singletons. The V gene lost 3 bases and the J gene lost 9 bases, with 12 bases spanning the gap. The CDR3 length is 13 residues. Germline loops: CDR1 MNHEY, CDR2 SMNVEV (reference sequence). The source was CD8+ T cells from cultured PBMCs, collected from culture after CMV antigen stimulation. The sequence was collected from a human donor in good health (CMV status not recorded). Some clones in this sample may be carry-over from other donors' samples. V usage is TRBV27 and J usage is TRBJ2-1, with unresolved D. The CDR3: CASSLDPQREQFF. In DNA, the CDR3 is TGTGCCAGCAGTTTGGACCCCCAACGTGAGCAGTTCTTC.